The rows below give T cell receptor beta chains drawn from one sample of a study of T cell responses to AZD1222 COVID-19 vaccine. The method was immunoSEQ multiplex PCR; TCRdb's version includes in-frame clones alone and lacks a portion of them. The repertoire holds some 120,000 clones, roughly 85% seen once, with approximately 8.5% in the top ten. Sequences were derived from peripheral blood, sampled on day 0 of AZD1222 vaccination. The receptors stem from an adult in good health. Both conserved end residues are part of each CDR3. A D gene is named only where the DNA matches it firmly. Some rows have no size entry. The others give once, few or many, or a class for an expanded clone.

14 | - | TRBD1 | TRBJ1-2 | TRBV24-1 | TGTGCCACCAGTGATCAGGACAGGGGCTATGGCTACACCTTC | CATSDQDRGYGYTF
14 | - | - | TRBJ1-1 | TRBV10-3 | TGTGCCATCGCATCCGGGACCGAGAACACTGAAGCTTTCTTT | CAIASGTENTEAFF
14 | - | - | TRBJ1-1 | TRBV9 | TGTGCCAGCAGCCCAGGGACACAGAACACTGAAGCTTTCTTT | CASSPGTQNTEAFF
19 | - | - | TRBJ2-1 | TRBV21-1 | TGTGCCAGCAGCCCATGGACGACCCCCGGGACTAGCCATTGGGATGAGCAGTTCTTC | CASSPWTTPGTSHWDEQFF
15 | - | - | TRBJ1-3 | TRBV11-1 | TGTGCCAGCAGCTTGCAGGGCCCGGCGGGAAACACCATATATTTT | CASSLQGPAGNTIYF
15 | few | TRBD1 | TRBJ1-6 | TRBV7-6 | TGTGCCAGCAGCCGAGAGGGACAGGGTGGCTCACCCCTCCACTTT | CASSREGQGGSPLHF
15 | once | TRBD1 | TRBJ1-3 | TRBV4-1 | TGCGCCAGCAGGGAGACAGGGCCCTCTGGAAACACCATATATTTT | CASRETGPSGNTIYF
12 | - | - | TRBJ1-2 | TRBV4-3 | TGCGCCAGCAGCCAGGGGAACTATGGCTACACCTTC | CASSQGNYGYTF
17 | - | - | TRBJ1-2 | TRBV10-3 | TGTGCCATCAACCCGACGATCTTAGGTCGGACTAACTATGGCTACACCTTC | CAINPTILGRTNYGYTF
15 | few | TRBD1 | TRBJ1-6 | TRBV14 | TGTGCCAGCAGAGGACAGGGGGCAAGGGGATCACCCCTCCACTTT | CASRGQGARGSPLHF
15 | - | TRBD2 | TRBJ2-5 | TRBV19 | TGTGCCAGTAGTATAAGTGGGACTAGCGGGAGGCGCGCCTACTTC | CASSISGTSGRRAYF
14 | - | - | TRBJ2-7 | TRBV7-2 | TGTGCCAGCAGCTTTCCTGGGACGGTATACGAGCAGTACTTC | CASSFPGTVYEQYF
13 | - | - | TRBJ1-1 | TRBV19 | TGTGCCAGTAGTCTGGGCCAAAACACTGAAGCTTTCTTT | CASSLGQNTEAFF
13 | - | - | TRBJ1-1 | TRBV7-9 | TGTGCCAGCAGCCTCCTGGACAAGTCTGAAGCTTTCTTT | CASSLLDKSEAFF
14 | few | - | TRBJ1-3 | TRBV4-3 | TGCGCCAGCAGCCAAGGTACAGGGCTAGACACCATATATTTT | CASSQGTGLDTIYF
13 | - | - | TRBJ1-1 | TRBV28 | TGTGCCAGCAGTTTAGGACAGCCGGTGGGGGCTTTCTTT | CASSLGQPVGAFF
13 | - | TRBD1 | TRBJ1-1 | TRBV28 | TGTGCCAGTCTACAGGGGTTTGCCACTGAAGCTTTCTTT | CASLQGFATEAFF
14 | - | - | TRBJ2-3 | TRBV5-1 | TGCGCCAGCAGCTTGAGTATTGAACCAGATACGCAGTATTTT | CASSLSIEPDTQYF
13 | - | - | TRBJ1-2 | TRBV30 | TGTGCCTGGAGTGCAGGGGCACCAGGACGCTACACCTTC | CAWSAGAPGRYTF
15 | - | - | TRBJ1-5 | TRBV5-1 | TGCGCCAGCAGCTTGCAGGGTGACTTAAATCAGCCCCAGCATTTT | CASSLQGDLNQPQHF
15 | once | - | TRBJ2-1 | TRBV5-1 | TGCGCCAGCAAGCGCGGGGAGATTAACAACAATGAGCAGTTCTTC | CASKRGEINNNEQFF
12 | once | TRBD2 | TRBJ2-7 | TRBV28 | TGTGCCAGCAGTTTGGGAGGGGACGAGCAGTACTTC | CASSLGGDEQYF
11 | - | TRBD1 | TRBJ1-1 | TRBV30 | TGTGCCTGCCAGGGGGCGCGTTGGGCTTTCTTT | CACQGARWAFF
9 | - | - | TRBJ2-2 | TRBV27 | TGTGTTCACGGGGGGGAGCTGTTTTTT | CVHGGELFF
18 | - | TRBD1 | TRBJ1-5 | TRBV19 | TGTGCCAGTAGTAAGGGACAGGGGCGATTCGTTAGCAATCAGCCCCAGCATTTT | CASSKGQGRFVSNQPQHF
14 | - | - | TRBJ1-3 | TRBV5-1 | TGCGCCAGCAGTCGGGCGAGCTCTGGAAACACCATATATTTT | CASSRASSGNTIYF
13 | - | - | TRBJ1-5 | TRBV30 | TGTGCCTGGAGTGTACGGGGGGACCAGCCCCAGCATTTT | CAWSVRGDQPQHF
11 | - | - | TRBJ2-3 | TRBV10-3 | TGTGCCATCAGTGAGGATCTTACGCAGTATTTT | CAISEDLTQYF
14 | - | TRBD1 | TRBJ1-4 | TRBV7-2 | TGTGCCAGCAGCCCCGACAGGGGGCACGAAAAACTGTTTTTT | CASSPDRGHEKLFF
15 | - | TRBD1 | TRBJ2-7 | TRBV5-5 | TGTGCCAGCAGCCCGGACAGGGCACGCTCCTACGAGCAGTACTTC | CASSPDRARSYEQYF
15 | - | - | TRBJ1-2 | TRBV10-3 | TGTGCCATCAGTGAGTCCGGAGGGGATAACTATGGCTACACCTTC | CAISESGGDNYGYTF
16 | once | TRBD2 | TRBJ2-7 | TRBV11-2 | TGTGCCAGCAGGCCCGTTAGCGGGAGAGCCCCCTACGAGCAGTACTTC | CASRPVSGRAPYEQYF
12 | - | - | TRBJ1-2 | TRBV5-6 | TGTGCCAGCACTTTAGTTGGGCCCGGCTACACCTTC | CASTLVGPGYTF
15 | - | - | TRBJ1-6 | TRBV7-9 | TGTGCCAGCAGCTTAGGGGGGCTCTCTGCTTCACCCCTCCACTTT | CASSLGGLSASPLHF
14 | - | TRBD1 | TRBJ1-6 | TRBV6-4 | TGTGCCAGCAGCCCGGGACAGGGAAATTCACCCCTCCACTTT | CASSPGQGNSPLHF
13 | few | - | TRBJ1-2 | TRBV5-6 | TGTGCCAGCAACCCGGGACAAAACTATGGCTACACCTTC | CASNPGQNYGYTF
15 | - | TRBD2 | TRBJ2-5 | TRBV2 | TGTGCCAGCAGTAGCGGGGGGGCCAATGGGGAGACCCAGTACTTC | CASSSGGANGETQYF
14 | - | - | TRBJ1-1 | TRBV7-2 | TGTGCCAGCAGCTTACTCCAGGGAAACACTGAAGCTTTCTTT | CASSLLQGNTEAFF
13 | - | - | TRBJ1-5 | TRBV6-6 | TGTGCCAGCAGGAGGCAGGGCTATCAGCCCCAGCATTTT | CASRRQGYQPQHF
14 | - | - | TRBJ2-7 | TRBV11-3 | TGTGCCAGCAGCTTAGATCCCAGCTTTTACGAGCAGTACTTC | CASSLDPSFYEQYF
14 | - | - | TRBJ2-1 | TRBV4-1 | TGCGCCAGCAGCCACGAGCCTATATTCAATGAGCAGTTCTTC | CASSHEPIFNEQFF
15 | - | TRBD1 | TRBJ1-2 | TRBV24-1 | TGTGCCGAAATAAGGCCGCAGGGGGCTCTAAGGGGCTACACCTTC | CAEIRPQGALRGYTF
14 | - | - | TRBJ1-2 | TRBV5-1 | TGCGCCAGCAGCTTGTCCGGCTCCGACTATGGCTACACCTTC | CASSLSGSDYGYTF
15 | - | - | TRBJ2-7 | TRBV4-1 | TGCGCCAGCAGCCATCGCCGAGTTACTAGGGGCGAGCAGTACTTC | CASSHRRVTRGEQYF
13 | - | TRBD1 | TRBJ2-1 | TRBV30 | TGTGCCTGGAACAGGGGGCGTCACAATGAGCAGTTCTTC | CAWNRGRHNEQFF
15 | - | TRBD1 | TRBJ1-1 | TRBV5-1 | TGCGCCAGCAGCTTGGTTGGACAGGGGACCACTGAAGCTTTCTTT | CASSLVGQGTTEAFF
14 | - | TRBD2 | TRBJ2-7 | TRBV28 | TGTGCCAGCACCCGCTGGGGGGGAATCACCGAGCAGTACTTC | CASTRWGGITEQYF
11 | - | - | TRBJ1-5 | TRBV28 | TGTGCCAGCTCGGTCAATCAGCCCCAGCATTTT | CASSVNQPQHF
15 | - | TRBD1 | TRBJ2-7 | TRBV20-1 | TGCAGTGCTAGTGACCCGGGACAGGGGGGCTACGAGCAGTACTTC | CSASDPGQGGYEQYF
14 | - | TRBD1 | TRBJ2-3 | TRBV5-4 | TGTGCCAGCAGCAGGACAGGGTCCCCAGATACGCAGTATTTT | CASSRTGSPDTQYF
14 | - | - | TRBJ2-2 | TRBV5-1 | TGCGCCAGCAGCTTGGACGAAGGGAGAGTGGAGCTGTTTTTT | CASSLDEGRVELFF
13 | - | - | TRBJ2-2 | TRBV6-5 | TGTGCCAGCAGCGGGTATGGGACCGGGGAGCTGTTTTTT | CASSGYGTGELFF
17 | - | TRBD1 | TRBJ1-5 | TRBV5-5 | TGTGCCAGCAGCTTCACTCCGGGACAGGGGGCAGGTCAGCCCCAGCATTTT | CASSFTPGQGAGQPQHF